A single sample gave rise to the 21 T cell receptor beta chains below, sequenced in a study of control samples from healthy donors and cancer patients. TCRdb's copy holds only in-frame clones and misses some; the assay was immunoSEQ multiplex PCR. In the table there are about 180,000 clones, 90% of which are singletons. The specimen was blood. The receptors originated from a woman between 50 and 59 years old in good health.

This clone was observed a handful of times. The chain employs TRBV3-1 (or the pseudogene TRBV3-2) and TRBJ1-6; 8 nucleotides line up with TRBD1. Germline V gene data show CDR1 as LGHDT and CDR2 as YNNKEL (reference sequence). V dropped 3 bases and J dropped 10; count of bases not matched to a gene: 8. This CDR3 has 15 amino acids. The CDR3 bases are TGTGCCAGCAGCCAGCAGGGGGCGAGGAGCTCACCCCTCCACTTT. The encoded protein is CASSQQGARSSPLHF.

V is TRBV28 and J is TRBJ1-2; no clear D. V dropped 4 bases and J dropped 6 bases, with 15 bases sitting between them. Germline-derived CDR1 and CDR2 are MDHEN and SYDVKM. The CDR3 covers 14 residues. As DNA, the CDR3 is TGTGCCAGCAGTTCATCACCCTATAGTGATGGCTACACCTTC. Amino acid sequence: CASSSSPYSDGYTF.

The V call is TRBV7-2, the J call TRBJ1-2; D is possibly TRBD1 (6 bases). The CDR3 is 14 residues long. Trimming removed 5 bases from V and 2 bases from J, with 12 bases in between. From germline, CDR1 is SGHTA and CDR2 FQGNSA. The CDR3 spells CASSPGDRNYGYTF. CDR3 DNA sequence: TGTGCCAGCAGCCCGGGAGACAGGAACTATGGCTACACCTTC.

This clone was counted between two and nine times. The V call is TRBV20-1, the J call TRBJ2-1; the D is unclear. CDR3 length: 10 amino acids. Trimming removed 6 bases from V and 9 bases from J, with 9 bases in between. The germline CDR1 and CDR2 sequences are DFQATT and SNEGSKA (reference sequence). The CDR3 DNA follows: TGCAGTGCGGGAATTGGTGAGCAGTTCTTC. Residues: CSAGIGEQFF.

The chain employs TRBV27 and TRBJ2-7; TRBD1 matches 9 bases. This CDR3 has 16 amino acids. Germline V gives CDR1 MNHEY, CDR2 SMNVEV (reference sequence). V lost 1 base, J lost 6 bases, and 10 bases stayed unmatched. CDR3 residues: CASSLYVPGQGTEQYF. The CDR3 DNA sequence: TGTGCCAGCAGTTTATACGTCCCGGGACAGGGTACCGAGCAGTACTTC.

This rearrangement joins TRBV30 to TRBJ1-5; perhaps TRBD1 as D (5 bases). CDR3 size: 13 residues. V lost 0 bases and J 3 bases, leaving 6 bases between the germline ends. From germline, CDR1 is GTSNPN and CDR2 SVGIG (reference sequence). CDR3 loop: CAWSVQVNQPQHF. CDR3 DNA: TGTGCCTGGAGTGTACAGGTCAATCAGCCCCAGCATTTT.

This clone was observed a single time. The chain uses TRBV1 and TRBJ2-7; the DNA was not compared with TRBD2, the D call given in the table. TRBV1 is a pseudogene locus. This CDR3 is built from 19 residues. The CDR3 loop reads CTSRRTTRIPGLSTYEQYF. Written as DNA, the CDR3 is TGCACCAGCAGAAGAACAACCAGAATTCCGGGACTATCGACCTACGAGCAGTACTTC.

Concerning this clone itself: Other DNA sequences from this sample encode an identical CDR3 as well. This CDR3 reads CASSLKETQYF. For the CDR3, the DNA is TGTGCCAGCAGCTTAAAGGAGACCCAGTACTTC. V is TRBV7-2 and J is TRBJ2-5, with unresolved D. This CDR3 region has 11 residues. Trimming stripped 2 bases from V and 5 bases from J, with 3 bases between. The germline CDR1 and CDR2 sequences are SGHTA and FQGNSA. The full variable domain, with the rest looked up from reference TRBV7-2 and TRBJ2-5, is GAGVSQSPSNKVTEKGKDVELRCDPISGHTALYWYRQSLGQGLEFLIYFQGNSAPDKSGLPSDRFSAERTGGSVSTLTIQRTQQEDSAVYLCASSLKETQYFGPGTRLLVL.

The CDR3: CASSLMSSGSTEAFF. CDR3 DNA: TGTGCCAGCAGCTTAATGTCATCGGGGTCCACTGAAGCTTTCTTT. The genes are TRBV7-2 and TRBJ1-1; D unresolved. CDR1 is SGHTA, CDR2 FQGNSA, per germline. The CDR3 extends over 15 amino acids. The V and J ends lost 2 bases and 4 bases respectively, with 14 bases between them.

This chain uses TRBV10-3 with TRBJ1-3; D is uncertain. The CDR3 is 14 residues long. V lost 3 bases, J lost 0 bases, and 6 bases lay in between. Germline assignment: CDR1 ENHRY and CDR2 SYGVKD. CDR3 in DNA: TGTGCCATCAGTGACCCTCGCTCTGGAAACACCATATATTTT. The encoded protein is CAISDPRSGNTIYF.

J is TRBJ1-2 and V is TRBV27; 8 nucleotides match TRBD1. The V gene's germline CDR1 is MNHEY and CDR2 SMNVEV (reference sequence). Trimming took 5 bases from V and 3 from J; bases not matched to a gene: 8. This CDR3 contains 15 residues. Written as DNA, the CDR3 is TGTGCCAGCAGTGGGCCCCGACAGGGGTACTATGGCTACACCTTC. Protein sequence: CASSGPRQGYYGYTF.

This clone appeared a single time. This rearrangement joins TRBV18 to TRBJ1-1; 7 nucleotides match TRBD1. Unmatched junction bases numbered 7, after V lost 3 bases and J lost 6 bases. The CDR3 is made up of 14 amino acids. Looked up from germline, CDR1 is KGHSH and CDR2 is LQKENI. The CDR3 sequence: CASSPQGVVAEAFF. The CDR3 region has the DNA TGTGCCAGCTCACCGCAGGGGGTGGTGGCTGAAGCTTTCTTT.

Written as DNA, the CDR3 is TGTGCCAGCAGCGAGGGGGCCGTGGGGGCGACCGAAGCTTTCTTT. Protein sequence: CASSEGAVGATEAFF. V gene TRBV9 combines with J gene TRBJ1-1, with TRBD1 identical over 7 bases. The CDR3 length is 15 residues. Germline CDR1 SGDLS, CDR2 YYNGEE. V lost 3 bases, J lost 8 bases, and 13 bases stayed unmatched.

The chain is built from TRBV6-5 and TRBJ2-5, with TRBD1 as a possible D gene (6 bases). V shed 8 bases and J shed 5 bases, with 21 bases lying between them. The CDR3 consists of 15 residues. CDR1 is MNHEY and CDR2 is SVGAGI in the germline V gene. CDR3 bases: TGTGCCAGCTGTTGGGGGCCGGGGTTCGGGGAGACCCAGTACTTC. Translated, it gives CASCWGPGFGETQYF.

The V gene is TRBV6-2 or TRBV6-3, the J gene TRBJ2-3; weak D call: TRBD2 (5 bases). The CDR3 sequence is 16 residues long. Germline CDR1 MNHEY, CDR2 SVGEGT. Trimming removed 6 bases at V and 0 bases at J, with 16 bases between. The CDR3 coding sequence is TGTGCCAGCAGCCCCGGGGAGTATACTAGCACAGATACGCAGTATTTT. It specifies CASSPGEYTSTDTQYF.

This clone was seen more than once but under ten times. V usage is TRBV5-1 and J usage is TRBJ2-1, with D possibly being TRBD2 (5 bases). Trimming removed 0 bases at V and 7 bases at J, with 11 bases between. The CDR3 totals 14 residues. Germline values: CDR1 SGHRS, CDR2 YFSETQ. The CDR3, as DNA: TGCGCCAGCAGCTTGGTAGGTAGGGAGAATGAGCAGTTCTTC. Its translation is CASSLVGRENEQFF.

This sequence joins TRBV7-3 and TRBJ1-2; 7 bases align to TRBD1. The junction had 11 bases not matched to a gene; V was cut back by 2 bases and J by 8 bases. From germline, CDR1 is SGHTA and CDR2 FQGTGA. This CDR3 has 15 residues. The CDR3 sequence: CASSLGSRGAGGYTF. The CDR3 DNA reads as TGTGCCAGCAGCTTAGGGTCCAGGGGGGCGGGAGGCTACACCTTC. The whole variable domain, remainder taken from reference TRBV7-3 and TRBJ1-2, is GAGVSQTPSNKVTEKGKYVELRCDPISGHTALYWYRQSLGQGPEFLIYFQGTGAADDSGLPNDRFFAVRPEGSVSTLKIQRTERGDSAVYLCASSLGSRGAGGYTFGSGTRLTVV.

The chain links TRBV3-1 (or the pseudogene TRBV3-2) to TRBJ1-1; D gene uncertain. Trimming pared 4 bases from V and 1 base from J, leaving 10 bases between. The CDR3 sequence is 14 residues long. Per the germline V gene, CDR1 is LGHDT and CDR2 is YNNKEL (reference sequence). CDR3 sequence reads: CASSPRTRNTEAFF. The CDR3 coding sequence is TGTGCCAGCAGCCCCCGGACGAGGAACACTGAAGCTTTCTTT.

The chain is built from TRBV7-8 and TRBJ2-2; maybe TRBD2 (6 bases). The V gene lost 5 bases and the J gene lost 1 base, with 14 bases spanning the gap. The germline V gene has CDR1 SGHVS and CDR2 FQNEAQ. CDR3 length equals 16 residues. The CDR3 sequence: CASSRNRRGNTGELFF. CDR3 in DNA: TGTGCCAGCAGCCGAAATCGGCGGGGGAACACCGGGGAGCTGTTTTTT.

This clone came up once. The chain links TRBV7-9 to TRBJ2-5, with 9 bases lining up with TRBD1. With 2 bases clipped from V and 2 bases from J, the junction kept 3 bases outside the gene matches. Germline CDR1 is SEHNR and CDR2 is FQNEAQ (reference sequence). The CDR3 contains 15 residues. For the CDR3, the DNA is TGTGCCAGCAGCTTAAATGGACAGGGGCAAGAGACCCAGTACTTC. The encoded protein is CASSLNGQGQETQYF.

The gene calls are TRBV12-5 and TRBJ1-2, with 11 bases identical to TRBD1. V lost 6 bases to trimming and J lost 7 bases; unmatched junction nucleotides: 4. Per germline, CDR1 LGHNT and CDR2 FRNRAP. The CDR3 is made up of 13 amino acids. The CDR3 nucleotides are TGTGCTAGTGGAGGACAGGGGGCGCGTGGCTACACCTTC. Its protein is CASGGQGARGYTF.